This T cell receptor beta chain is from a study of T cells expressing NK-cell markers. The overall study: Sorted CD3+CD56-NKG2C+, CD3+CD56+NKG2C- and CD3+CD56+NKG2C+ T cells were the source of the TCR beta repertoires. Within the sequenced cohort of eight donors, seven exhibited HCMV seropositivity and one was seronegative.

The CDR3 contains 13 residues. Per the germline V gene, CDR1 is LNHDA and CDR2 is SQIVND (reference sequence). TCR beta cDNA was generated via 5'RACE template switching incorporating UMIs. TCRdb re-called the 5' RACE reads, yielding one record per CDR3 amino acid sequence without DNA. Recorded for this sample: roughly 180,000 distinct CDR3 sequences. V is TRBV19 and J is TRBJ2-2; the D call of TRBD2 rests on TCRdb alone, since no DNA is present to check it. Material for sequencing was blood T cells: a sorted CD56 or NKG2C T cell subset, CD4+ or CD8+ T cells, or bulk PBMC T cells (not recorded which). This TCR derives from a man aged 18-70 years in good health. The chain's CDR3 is CASSIAASGELFF.